This record covers a single T cell receptor beta chain. No antigen is known for it. No clone much larger than this one lies a single base away; base qualities are absent. The record originates from a study of identical twins (dated by TCRdb to 2016 to 2017). Broadly, across the study: To test whether fetal clonotypes persist, this study deep-sequenced TCR alpha and beta repertoires from monozygotic twins, from unrelated adults of various ages, and from cord blood. To rule out contamination, the twin experiments were replicated at different times with different library preparation protocols. Summary of the overall study and its limitations: Conclusions relied on cross-sectional statistical analysis, since the same donors could not be followed over many years. In monozygotic twins, recombination models systematically underestimated out-of-frame TCR alpha sharing, but the models matched the sharing seen between unrelated individuals. Zero-insertion analyses could be partly confounded by invariant T cells such as MAIT and iNKT, though diverse VJ usage argued against such confounding for most clonotypes. Abundant cord blood beta clonotypes had fewer insertions, young adult naive repertoires showed a similar but weaker trend, and memory repertoires showed no such trend. Excess twin sharing in beta out-of-frame sequences was weaker because fewer shared sequences lowered the signal-to-noise ratio. Compared with coincidental sharing between unrelated individuals, out-of-frame TCR alpha sequences shared between twins had an excess of sequences with low generation probability.

After removal of 0 bases from V and 4 bases from J, the junction retains 6 bases not matched to a gene. The germline V gene encodes CDR1 LGHDT and CDR2 YNNKEL (reference sequence). The CDR3 goes from the cysteine to the phenylalanine over 17 residues. Only the CDR3 portion is preserved as DNA: 51 bases, with reading frame beginning at the first base. The library was prepared using 5' RACE. TCRdb records Illumina HiSeq 2000 as the sequencer. A universal primer binding site was introduced by template switching, and a unique molecular identifier was present in the final cDNA, enabling accurate counting of TCR cDNA molecules. Specific primers in the conserved constant-segment region were used to synthesize first-strand cDNA for TCR alpha and beta chains. To control for contamination, every cDNA library carried two barcodes: a SMART-Mk sample barcode plus Illumina barcodes. TruSeq adapter sequences along with Illumina sample barcodes were introduced in two successive PCR steps. TCR alpha and beta cDNA libraries were sequenced on the Illumina HiSeq platform with custom primers. As for how the authors treated the data: MiGEC processed the raw reads to extract unique molecular identifiers, while MiXCR was used to determine the CDR3 positions. For each individual, recombination models were inferred using an EM algorithm with the repgenHMM and IGoR tools. The tcR package in R was used for shared clonotype analysis, with sharing normalized by the product of cloneset sizes. To study raw recombination without the effects of thymic and clonal selection, out-of-frame nonproductive sequences were analyzed. TCRdb reran the public reads through fastp at Q25 and MiXCR, keeping productive beta chains. A single entry per CDR3 protein holds the most common genes and DNA from its merged rows. The V and J calls and clone size are TCRdb's, not the authors'. For this sample the table gives around 960,000 distinct CDR3 sequences, of which around 12% were detected only once. The ten largest account for 1.5% to 2% of the sample.

Every donor in the study was a healthy Caucasian. The twin cohort consisted of three pairs of female monozygotic twins, all aged roughly 18 to 29 years. RNA for TCR libraries was isolated from peripheral blood mononuclear cells. The data were also submitted as part of a second study, on yellow fever vaccine responses in identical twins. The second study, in turn, reports: According to the authors, in identical twins the way T cells responded to vaccination appeared partly convergent and partly personalized. The study precisely tracked vaccine-responding T cell clones in identical twins.

The sample was PBMCs. The chain is encoded by TRBV3-1 joined to TRBJ2-1, with 10 bases matching TRBD2. This receptor was identified in a woman between 18 and 29 years old in good health. The CDR3 reads CASSQDAGLARYNEQFF. The sequenced DNA: TGTGCCAGCAGCCAAGATGCGGGACTAGCGCGTTACAATGAGCAGTTCTTC.